The rows below give T cell receptor beta chains drawn from one sample of a study of response to subunit inactivated influenza vaccine. TCRdb analysed the RT-PCR reads with MiXCR anew, one entry per CDR3 protein. The sample lists about 530,000 distinct CDR3 sequences, 13% occurring once. The sample consisted of PBMCs from blood, taken more than 35 days after vaccination. Receptor source: a man in his forties or fifties who received an inactivated influenza vaccine. CDR3s include the opening cysteine and the closing phenylalanine or tryptophan.

v_gene | CDR3aa
TRBV12-3/TRBV12-4 | CASSYTPTGTQYF
TRBV11-2 | CASSFTGLAHQTYEQYF
TRBV5-1 | CASSLGLQGALGYTF
TRBV29-1 | CSGSGGEGYNEQFF
TRBV5-5 | CASSFGTSGYNEQFF
TRBV28 | CASSLGLGAGEQFF
TRBV3-1 | CASSQGRRLADPDTQYF
TRBV4-1 | CASSQGLLAGYTGELFF
TRBV5-1 | CASSSLTGRNTEAFF
TRBV7-6 | CASSSWEGLSYEQYF
TRBV4-2 | CASSLTGMNTIYF
TRBV6-6 | CASSYRQDNEQFF
TRBV28 | CASRRTGTGRQETQYF
TRBV24-1 | CATSDTQDRTSNEQFF
TRBV5-1 | CASSFGGDNEQFF
TRBV12-3/TRBV12-4 | CASSLVDLGFAEAFF
TRBV7-8 | CASSLGANYGNTEAFF
TRBV28 | CASSPQGARTDTQYF
TRBV10-3 | CAIKPGQGSHEQYF
TRBV29-1 | CSVLTASYEQYF
TRBV7-6 | CASSAGTSGGRYNEQFF
TRBV20-1 | CSAVTGTANFREQYF
TRBV3-1 | CASSQDQGTEQFF
TRBV5-1 | CASRRKLSDRTNAGANVLTF
TRBV3-1 | CASSQTHSGQPQHF
TRBV12-3/TRBV12-4 | CASSLGSSGPINQPQHF
TRBV6-5 | CASSYSASGGAWETQYF
TRBV20-1 | CSARGGFAGETQYF
TRBV6-5 | CASSYSTGLQYF
TRBV2 | CASSEPTSPSYNEQFF
TRBV4-2 | CASSQGGLEQFF
TRBV5-6 | CASSFWEQETQYF
TRBV5-4 | CASSSGAGWVGTDTQYF
TRBV7-7 | CASSLGISTDTQYF
TRBV7-2 | CASSTLRGRSYNSPLHF
TRBV7-9 | CASSSGTGSSYEQYF
TRBV7-9 | CASSPQALNTEAFF
TRBV7-9 | CASVWSVTGELFF
TRBV12-3/TRBV12-4 | CASSLDLRGPRHEQFF
TRBV30 | CAWSPPAGGTDTQYF
TRBV25-1 | CASNGHAGTEAFF
TRBV28 | CASSLFRDSGANVLTF
TRBV10-3 | CAISRTGGLDYEQYF
TRBV7-3 | CASSPLAGAYNEQFF
TRBV20-1 | CSARNSPRSTDTQYF
TRBV5-1 | CASSLRGASTDTQYF
TRBV29-1 | CSVAQGRQQPQHF
TRBV15 | CATSRGTVQETQYF
TRBV5-6 | CASSLGGTPKQYF
TRBV12-3/TRBV12-4 | CASSSTKRPNTGELFF
TRBV5-1 | CASRKEGAQYF